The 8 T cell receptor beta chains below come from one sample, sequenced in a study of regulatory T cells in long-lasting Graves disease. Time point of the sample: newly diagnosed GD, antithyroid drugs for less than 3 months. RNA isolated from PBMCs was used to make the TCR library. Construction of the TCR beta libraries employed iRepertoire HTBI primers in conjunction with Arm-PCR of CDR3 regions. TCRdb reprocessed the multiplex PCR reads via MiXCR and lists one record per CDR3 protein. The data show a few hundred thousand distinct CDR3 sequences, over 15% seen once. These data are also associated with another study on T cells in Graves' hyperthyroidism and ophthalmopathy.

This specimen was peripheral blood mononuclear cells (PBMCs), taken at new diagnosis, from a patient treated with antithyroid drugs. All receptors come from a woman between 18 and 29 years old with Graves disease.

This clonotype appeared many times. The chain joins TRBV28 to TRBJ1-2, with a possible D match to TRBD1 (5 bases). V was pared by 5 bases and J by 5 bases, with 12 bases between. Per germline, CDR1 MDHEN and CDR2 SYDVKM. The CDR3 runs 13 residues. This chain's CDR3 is CASSPDSLYGYTF. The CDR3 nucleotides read TGTGCCAGCAGTCCCGACAGTTTATATGGCTACACCTTC.

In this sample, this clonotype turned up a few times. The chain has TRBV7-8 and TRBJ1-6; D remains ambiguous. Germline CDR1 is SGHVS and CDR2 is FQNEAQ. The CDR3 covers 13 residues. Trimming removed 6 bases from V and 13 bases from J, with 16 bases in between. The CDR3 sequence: CASSAGKNAPLHF. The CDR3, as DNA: TGTGCCAGCAGTGCGGGGAAGAATGCGCCCCTCCACTTT.

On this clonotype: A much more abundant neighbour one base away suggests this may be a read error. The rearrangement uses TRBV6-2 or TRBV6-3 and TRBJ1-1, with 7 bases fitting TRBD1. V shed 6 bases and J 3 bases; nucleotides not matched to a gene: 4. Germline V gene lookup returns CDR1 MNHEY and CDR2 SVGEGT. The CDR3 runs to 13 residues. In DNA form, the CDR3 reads TGTGCCAGCAGCGGGACAGTATACACTGAAGCTTTCTTT. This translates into CASSGTVYTEAFF.

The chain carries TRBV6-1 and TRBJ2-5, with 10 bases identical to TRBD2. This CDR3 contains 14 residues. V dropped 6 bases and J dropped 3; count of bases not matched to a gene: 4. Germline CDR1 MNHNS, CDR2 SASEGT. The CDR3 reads CASSRGTSEETQYF. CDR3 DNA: TGTGCCAGCAGCCGCGGGACTAGCGAAGAGACCCAGTACTTC.

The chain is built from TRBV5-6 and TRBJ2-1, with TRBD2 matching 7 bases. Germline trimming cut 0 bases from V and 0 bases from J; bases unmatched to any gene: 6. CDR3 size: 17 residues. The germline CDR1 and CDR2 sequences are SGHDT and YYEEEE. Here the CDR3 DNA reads TGTGCCAGCAGCTTGGCTTGGGAGCGGGGCTCCTACAATGAGCAGTTCTTC. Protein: CASSLAWERGSYNEQFF.

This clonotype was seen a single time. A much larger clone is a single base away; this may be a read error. The CDR3 sequence is CASSSRSGGQYYEQFF. The CDR3 bases are TGTGCCAGCAGCAGTAGGTCGGGAGGCCAGTACTACGAGCAGTTCTTC. The rearrangement links TRBV7-9 to TRBJ2-3; TRBD2 matches 7 bases. The DNA end is a closer match to TRBJ2-1, so the J assignment may be wrong. Germline CDR1 SEHNR, CDR2 FQNEAQ (reference sequence). The CDR3 length is 16 residues.

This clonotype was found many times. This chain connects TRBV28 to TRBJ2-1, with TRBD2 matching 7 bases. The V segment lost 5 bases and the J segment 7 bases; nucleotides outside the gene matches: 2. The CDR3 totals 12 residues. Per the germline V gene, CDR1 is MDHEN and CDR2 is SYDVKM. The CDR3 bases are TGTGCCAGCAGTCTGCGGGAGAATGAGCAGTTCTTC. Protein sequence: CASSLRENEQFF.

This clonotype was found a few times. CDR3 residues: CASSHPPPAQYF. Here the CDR3 DNA reads TGTGCCAGCAGTCACCCTCCCCCAGCCCAGTACTTC. This chain connects TRBV6-1 to TRBJ2-5; D ambiguous. Germline CDR1 and CDR2: MNHNS and SASEGT. Trimming took 5 bases from V and 9 from J, leaving 13 bases between them. CDR3 length equals 12 residues.